This passage covers 19 T cell receptor beta chains from one sample sequenced in a study of blood T cell repertoires in COVID-19. The protocol was immunoSEQ multiplex PCR, while the TCRdb copy is restricted to in-frame clones and leaves out a portion. The table records hundreds of thousands of clones, over 80% of them present only once. Sequencing was performed on peripheral blood. The receptors originated from a woman under 30 with acute or convalescent COVID-19.

The chain is built from TRBV18 and TRBJ1-5; D unclear. This CDR3 spans 14 amino acids. Germline CDR1 is KGHSH and CDR2 is LQKENI. Trimming cost V 5 bases and J 4 bases, with 12 bases left between them. The CDR3 is CASSILRENQPQHF. Written as DNA, the CDR3 is TGTGCCAGCTCAATTTTGAGGGAGAATCAGCCCCAGCATTTT.

CDR3: CASKTVRSGGAIYGYTF. DNA of the CDR3: TGTGCCAGCAAAACCGTCCGCTCTGGGGGGGCAATCTATGGCTACACCTTC. This sequence joins TRBV27 and TRBJ1-2, with a weak D call TRBD1 (6 bases). Germline CDR1 and CDR2: MNHEY and SMNVEV (reference sequence). This CDR3 is 17 amino acids long. V was clipped by 7 bases and J by 4 bases, with 25 bases between them.

The chain has TRBV14 and TRBJ2-2; D possibly corresponds to TRBD2 (5 bases). This CDR3 comprises 17 residues. V was clipped by 0 bases and J by 4 bases, with 15 bases between them. The germline V gene has CDR1 SGHDN and CDR2 FVKESK. The CDR3 nucleotides read TGTGCCAGCAGCCAAGATTTCGAGACCGCGGGCACCGGGGAGCTGTTTTTT. It translates to CASSQDFETAGTGELFF.

V gene TRBV30 combines with J gene TRBJ2-2; the match to TRBD1 covers 8 bases. CDR1 and CDR2 (germline): GTSNPN, SVGIG (reference sequence). There are 14 residues in the CDR3. V shed 5 bases, J shed 7 bases, and the junction held 9 bases outside the gene matches. The CDR3 protein is CAWDRQQGGGELFF. DNA of the CDR3: TGTGCCTGGGACAGACAACAGGGGGGCGGGGAGCTGTTTTTT.

The chain joins TRBV7-2 to TRBJ2-5, with D perhaps matching TRBD2 (7 bases). The germline CDR1 and CDR2 sequences are SGHTA and FQGNSA. The V gene lost 11 bases and the J gene lost 5 bases, with 21 bases spanning the gap. There are 14 residues in the CDR3. CDR3 sequence: CAGGEGQGLETQYF. The CDR3, as DNA: TGTGCCGGGGGGGAGGGACAAGGCCTGGAGACCCAGTACTTC.

This clone was observed a handful of times. J is TRBJ2-1 and V is TRBV24-1; 9 bases are shared with TRBD1. Trimming took 10 bases from V and 8 from J; bases not matched to a gene: 11. Germline lookup yields CDR1 KGHDR and CDR2 SFDVKD. This CDR3 spans 14 amino acids. The CDR3 DNA is TGTGCCACAGGGACAGGGCGGAGGTGGGATGAGCAGTTCTTC. It specifies CATGTGRRWDEQFF.

CDR3: CASSLSSALVSGNTIYF. The CDR3 bases are TGTGCCAGTAGTCTCTCGTCTGCTTTAGTCTCTGGAAACACCATATATTTT. The chain combines TRBV19 with TRBJ1-3; D is undetermined. Germline CDR1 reads LNHDA; CDR2 reads SQIVND (reference sequence). V lost 5 bases to trimming and J lost 0 bases, with 17 bases between them. The CDR3 totals 17 residues. The variable domain in full, with the rest retrieved from reference TRBV19 and TRBJ1-3, is DGGITQSPKYLFRKEGQNVTLSCEQNLNHDAMYWYRQDPGQGLRLIYYSQIVNDFQKGDIAEGYSVSREKKESFPLTVTSAQKNPTAFYLCASSLSSALVSGNTIYFGEGSWLTVV.

The V gene is TRBV29-1, the J gene TRBJ1-2; no definite D call. This CDR3 comprises 12 residues. Germline V gene lookup returns CDR1 SQVTM and CDR2 ANQGSEA. Trimming removed 7 bases at V and 4 bases at J, with 13 bases between. The CDR3 region has the DNA TGCAGCGCTACCCTCGAGAGCTATGGCTACACCTTC. Its protein is CSATLESYGYTF.

The chain combines TRBV9 with TRBJ2-1; the D gene is possibly TRBD2 (6 bases). Germline V gene data show CDR1 as SGDLS and CDR2 as YYNGEE. The CDR3 runs 12 residues. V was pared by 0 bases and J by 9 bases, with 7 bases between. CDR3 in amino acids: CASSVVGGEQFF. CDR3 DNA sequence: TGTGCCAGCAGCGTAGTGGGGGGTGAGCAGTTCTTC.

The V gene is TRBV19, the J gene TRBJ2-7; the D gene is possibly TRBD1 (5 bases). Germline V CDR1 and CDR2: LNHDA, SQIVND (reference sequence). The CDR3 loop spans 13 amino acids. V was clipped by 1 base and J by 6 bases, with 10 bases between them. CDR3: CASSIVPGSEQYF. For the CDR3, the DNA is TGTGCCAGTAGTATAGTCCCAGGGTCCGAGCAGTACTTC.

V and J are TRBV10-3 and TRBJ2-7, with 8 bases aligning to TRBD2. The CDR3 extends over 14 amino acids. Germline values: CDR1 ENHRY, CDR2 SYGVKD. After removal of 7 bases from V and 2 bases from J, the junction contained 7 bases not matched to a gene. CDR3 sequence: CAITAGGATYEQYF. The CDR3 bases are TGTGCCATCACGGCGGGGGGCGCAACCTACGAGCAGTACTTC.

This clone was detected once. The rearrangement links TRBV24-1 to TRBJ2-3; 11 nucleotides line up with TRBD2. CDR3 length equals 16 residues. Germline CDR1 reads KGHDR; CDR2 reads SFDVKD. The J segment lost 1 base and the V segment lost 4 bases, leaving 3 bases of the junction unmatched. The CDR3 bases are TGTGCCACCAGTGACCCGGGACTAGCGGGCACAGATACGCAGTATTTT. Amino acids: CATSDPGLAGTDTQYF.

This sequence joins TRBV30 and TRBJ1-1, with D perhaps matching TRBD1 (5 bases). The ends were cut back, 0 bases at V and 4 bases at J, with 24 bases in the middle. The CDR3 totals 18 residues. CDR1 is GTSNPN and CDR2 is SVGIG in the germline V gene (reference sequence). CDR3 sequence (DNA): TGTGCCTGGAGTGTATTAGGCCCCCAAGCAGGGTTGGGCACTGAAGCTTTCTTT. Protein sequence: CAWSVLGPQAGLGTEAFF.

The chain joins TRBV6-5 to TRBJ1-2, with 8 bases fitting TRBD1. There are 15 residues in the CDR3. Germline values: CDR1 MNHEY, CDR2 SVGAGI. After removal of 6 bases from V and 5 bases from J, the junction contained 11 bases not matched to a gene. In DNA, the CDR3 is TGTGCCAGCAGGCTTACCCGGGACAGGACTTATGGCTACACCTTC. Translation gives CASRLTRDRTYGYTF.

The CDR3 nucleotides read TGTGCCAGCAGTACTACAGGGAGGGGAGCTTTCTTT. This sequence encodes CASSTTGRGAFF. The chain combines TRBV2 with TRBJ1-1, with D possibly matching TRBD1 (6 bases). Trimming stripped 5 bases from V and 10 bases from J, with 14 bases between. Germline CDR1 and CDR2: SNHLY and FYNNEI. CDR3 size: 12 residues. The variable domain in full, with the rest retrieved from reference TRBV2 and TRBJ1-1, is EPEVTQTPSHQVTQMGQEVILRCVPISNHLYFYWYRQILGQKVEFLVSFYNNEISEKSEIFDDQFSVERPDGSNFTLKIRSTKLEDSAMYFCASSTTGRGAFFGQGTRLTVV.

The V gene is TRBV6-5, the J gene TRBJ1-2; D is uncertain. V was trimmed by 6 bases and J by 4 bases, leaving 15 bases between them. The CDR3 extends over 14 amino acids. Germline loops: CDR1 MNHEY, CDR2 SVGAGI. CDR3 loop: CASRHRREIYGYTF. The CDR3, as DNA: TGTGCCAGCAGGCATCGACGGGAGATCTATGGCTACACCTTC.

This clone has only one observation. This chain uses TRBV19 with TRBJ2-2; 7 bases align to TRBD2. Germline loops: CDR1 LNHDA, CDR2 SQIVND (reference sequence). With 6 bases clipped from V and 6 bases from J, the junction kept 10 bases outside the gene matches. The CDR3 length is 15 residues. The CDR3 reads CASSTLAQLSGELFF. The CDR3 coding sequence is TGTGCCAGTAGCACACTAGCGCAACTCTCCGGGGAGCTGTTTTTT.

The chain joins TRBV29-1 to TRBJ1-1; D is ambiguous. The ends were cut back, 0 bases at V and 0 bases at J, with 8 bases in the middle. Germline V gene sequence: CDR1 SQVTM, CDR2 ANQGSEA. This CDR3 has 14 residues. Here the CDR3 DNA reads TGCAGCGTTGAAGAAGTAGAAATGAACACTGAAGCTTTCTTT. It codes for CSVEEVEMNTEAFF.

The chain uses TRBV9 and TRBJ2-2; 9 bases match TRBD1. The germline gives CDR1 SGDLS, CDR2 YYNGEE. This CDR3 is built from 16 residues. After removal of 5 bases from V and 2 bases from J, the junction contained 7 bases not matched to a gene. The CDR3 region has the DNA TGTGCCAGCAGTCGACTACAGGGGGCTAACACCGGGGAGCTGTTTTTT. This gives the protein CASSRLQGANTGELFF. Full variable domain (rest looked up from reference TRBV9 and TRBJ2-2): DSGVTQTPKHLITATGQRVTLRCSPRSGDLSVYWYQQSLDQGLQFLIQYYNGEERAKGNILERFSAQQFPDLHSELNLSSLELGDSALYFCASSRLQGANTGELFFGEGSRLTVL.